The rows below give T cell receptor beta chains drawn from one sample of a study of T-cell reconstitution after alpha-beta-depleted transplantation in children. TCRdb reprocessed the PCR reads with MiXCR, giving one entry per CDR3 protein. Here the sample spans fewer than 350,000 distinct CDR3 sequences, roughly 12% being singletons. This material consisted of peripheral blood, taken 180 days after TCRalphabeta/CD19-depleted stem cell transplant. These receptors all stem from a male patient aged 2 to 9 who had a stem cell transplant for chronic granulomatous disease, so the T cells may come from the graft donor. CDR3s include the opening cysteine and the closing phenylalanine or tryptophan. A D gene is named only where the DNA matches it firmly. For some rows the clone size is stated as once, few or many, or as a class when expanded; others skip it.

J gene	D gene	clone size	V gene	CDR3 DNA	CDR3 protein
TRBJ1-2	-	many	TRBV29-1	TGCAGCGCGTCGACCCCCCTCTACGGCTACACCTTC	CSASTPLYGYTF
TRBJ2-1	TRBD2	many	TRBV29-1	TGCAGCGTTGATCCCAGCGGGGTCTACAATGAGCAGTTCTTC	CSVDPSGVYNEQFF
TRBJ2-2	-	many	TRBV7-6	TGTGCCAGCAGCTCCGCCCCCAGGGGACGGACCGGGGAGCTGTTTTTT	CASSSAPRGRTGELFF
TRBJ1-1	-	few	TRBV6-4	TGTGCCAGCAGAGGGCAGGGTAAAACTGAAGCTTTCTTT	CASRGQGKTEAFF
TRBJ1-6	TRBD1	many	TRBV3-1	TGTGCCAGCAGCCAACCAGGGGGCACCTATAATTCACCCCTCCACTTT	CASSQPGGTYNSPLHF
TRBJ2-1	-	many	TRBV19	TGTGCCAGTAGTATCTCGGGGGAGCAGTTCTTC	CASSISGEQFF
TRBJ1-5	TRBD1	many	TRBV7-2	TGTGCCAGCAGCACTCCAGGGGGAATGAGCAATCAGCCCCAGCATTTT	CASSTPGGMSNQPQHF
TRBJ1-1	TRBD1	many	TRBV25-1	TGTGCCAGCAGTGAACAGGGGGCAACTGAAGCTTTCTTT	CASSEQGATEAFF
TRBJ1-6	-	-	TRBV28	TGTGCCAGCAGTTTGAGGACGGGGGTGAGTTCACCCCTCCACTTT	CASSLRTGVSSPLHF
TRBJ2-1	TRBD1	many	TRBV5-1	TGCGCCAGCACCCCAGGGGGCAATGAGCAGTTCTTC	CASTPGGNEQFF
TRBJ2-2	TRBD1	many	TRBV6-2/TRBV6-3	TGTGCCAGCAGGTCGACAGGGCGGGCCGGGGAGCTGTTTTTT	CASRSTGRAGELFF
TRBJ2-5	-	-	TRBV3-1	TGTGCCAGCAGCCAGGATAAACTGTACCAAGAGACCCAGTACTTC	CASSQDKLYQETQYF
TRBJ2-1	TRBD1	many	TRBV29-1	TGCAGCGTTACCGGGACAGGGGGTATCCATGAGCAGTTCTTC	CSVTGTGGIHEQFF
TRBJ2-3	TRBD1	-	TRBV10-3	TGTGCCATCAGTGATTGGGACAGGGGTGCAGATACGCAGTATTTT	CAISDWDRGADTQYF
TRBJ1-4	-	many	TRBV5-5	TGTGCCAGCAGGAGGTGGGGGGGACATGAAAAACTGTTTTTT	CASRRWGGHEKLFF
TRBJ2-2	-	many	TRBV12-3/TRBV12-4	TGTGCCAGCAGTGGCCTGAGCCCAACGAACACCGGGGAGCTGTTTTTT	CASSGLSPTNTGELFF
TRBJ2-5	TRBD2	-	TRBV10-3	TGTGCCACGTCTGGGGGGGGGGAGACCCAGTACTTC	CATSGGGETQYF
TRBJ1-1	TRBD1	many	TRBV28	TGTGCCAGCAGTTTATGGGGACAGGGTATCGGCATGAACACTGAAGCTTTCTTT	CASSLWGQGIGMNTEAFF
TRBJ2-1	TRBD2	many	TRBV12-3/TRBV12-4	TGTGCCAGCAGGCGGACTAGCGGGGCCAACAATGAGCAGTTCTTC	CASRRTSGANNEQFF
TRBJ2-7	TRBD2	many	TRBV20-1	TGCAGTGCTAGTGATGTGGGAGGGCCTTCCTACGAGCAGTACTTC	CSASDVGGPSYEQYF
TRBJ1-1	TRBD1	many	TRBV5-1	TGCGCCAGCAGTCCGTGGACAGGGATGAACACTGAAGCTTTCTTT	CASSPWTGMNTEAFF
TRBJ1-1	-	many	TRBV27	TGTGCCAGCAGTTTAGGTCCAGCGATGAACACTGAAGCTTTCTTT	CASSLGPAMNTEAFF
TRBJ1-2	-	many	TRBV2	TGTGCCAGCGCCCGGACAACTAACTATGGCTACACCTTC	CASARTTNYGYTF
TRBJ1-1	-	many	TRBV20-1	TGCAGTGCTGGGACCGGGGCAGAGGCTTTCTTT	CSAGTGAEAFF
TRBJ2-5	-	many	TRBV12-3/TRBV12-4	TGTGCCAGCAGTATAGAGACCCAGTACTTC	CASSIETQYF
TRBJ2-4	TRBD1	many	TRBV7-9	TGTGCCAGCAGCTGGTCCTCGGACAGGGAAGGTGACATTCAGTACTTC	CASSWSSDREGDIQYF
TRBJ1-1	-	few	TRBV15	TGTGCCACCAGCAGAAGGAGGGACACTGAAGCTTTCTTT	CATSRRRDTEAFF
TRBJ2-1	-	many	TRBV4-3	TGCGCCAGCAGCCAAGATATTGGGGAACCCTGGCAGTTCTTC	CASSQDIGEPWQFF
TRBJ2-5	TRBD2	many	TRBV6-1	TGTGCCAGCAGCCAGGACTCGGCCTTCGGCGGGAGAATGGAGACCCAGTACTTC	CASSQDSAFGGRMETQYF
TRBJ1-1	TRBD1	many	TRBV3-1	TGTGCCAGCAGCCAAGATCAGGGGGCAATGAACACTGAAGCTTTCTTT	CASSQDQGAMNTEAFF
TRBJ2-7	-	many	TRBV27	TGTGCCAGCAGTTCGGGACCCTCCTACGAGCAGTACTTC	CASSSGPSYEQYF
TRBJ2-5	-	many	TRBV4-2	TGTGCCAGCAGCCAAGGAGAGGAGACCCAGTACTTC	CASSQGEETQYF
TRBJ2-7	-	many	TRBV20-1	TGCAGTGCCCAGCAGGGTGCGGTCTCCTACGAGCAGTACTTC	CSAQQGAVSYEQYF
TRBJ2-3	-	many	TRBV10-3	TGTGCCATCAGGGGGTTTAGCACAGATACGCAGTATTTT	CAIRGFSTDTQYF
TRBJ1-1	TRBD1	many	TRBV10-1	TGCGCCAGCAGCCTAGGACAGGTCATGAACACTGAAGCTTTCTTT	CASSLGQVMNTEAFF
TRBJ2-3	TRBD2	many	TRBV10-3	TGTGCCATCAGTCCTTCGGGCGGGGGGCCAGCAGATACGCAGTATTTT	CAISPSGGGPADTQYF
TRBJ2-1	TRBD2	many	TRBV15	TGTGCCACCAGCAGAGCTCCCCCTAGACTAGCGACCTCCTACAATGAGCAGTTCTTC	CATSRAPPRLATSYNEQFF
TRBJ2-1	-	many	TRBV29-1	TGCAGCGTTGGAAGATATGACAATGAGCAGTTCTTC	CSVGRYDNEQFF
TRBJ1-1	TRBD1	many	TRBV7-6	TGTGCCAGCAGCCTGGGACAGGGCACCTCTGAAGCTTTCTTT	CASSLGQGTSEAFF
TRBJ2-5	-	many	TRBV5-1	TGCGCCAGCAGGTCCCCGCTAGAGACCCAGTACTTC	CASRSPLETQYF
TRBJ2-7	-	many	TRBV6-1	TGTGCCAGCAGTGAATCGCGGGACGGCCCCTACGAGCAGTACTTC	CASSESRDGPYEQYF
TRBJ2-3	-	many	TRBV3-1	TGTGCCAGCAGCCAAGATGTCGAGGTTACGCAGTATTTT	CASSQDVEVTQYF
TRBJ1-3	-	many	TRBV4-1	TGCGCCAGCAGCCAAGGGTCAGGGCAGGGGGGAAACACCATATATTTT	CASSQGSGQGGNTIYF
TRBJ2-3	TRBD2	few	TRBV29-1	TGCAGCGTTGATGGGACTAGCGGGATAGGGCCTAGCACAGATACGCAGTATTTT	CSVDGTSGIGPSTDTQYF
TRBJ1-1	TRBD1	-	TRBV28	TGTGCCAGCAGTTTTTTCGGGACAGGAACTTTGAACACTGAAGCTTTCTTT	CASSFFGTGTLNTEAFF
TRBJ2-7	TRBD2	many	TRBV12-3/TRBV12-4	TGTGCCAGCAGTTCCTCTAGCGGGGGGGCCGGTGAGCAGTACTTC	CASSSSSGGAGEQYF